This T cell receptor (beta chain) was retrieved from a study of blood T cell repertoires in COVID-19. V lost 3 bases, J lost 0 bases, and 7 bases stayed unmatched. This CDR3 has 17 residues. CDR1 is LNHDA, CDR2 SQIVND, per germline (reference sequence). Repertoires were generated with immunoSEQ multiplex PCR, while TCRdb's copy carries only in-frame clones and drops some. The sample carries roughly 100,000 clones, under 80% recorded once. Sequenced: peripheral blood. The rearrangement uses TRBV19 and TRBJ2-1; 8 bases fit TRBD1. The sequence was collected from a woman in her 70s with acute or convalescent COVID-19. CDR3 region: CASSMLGQEGSYNEQFF. Written as DNA, the CDR3 is TGTGCCAGTAGTATGCTGGGACAGGAGGGCTCCTACAATGAGCAGTTCTTC.